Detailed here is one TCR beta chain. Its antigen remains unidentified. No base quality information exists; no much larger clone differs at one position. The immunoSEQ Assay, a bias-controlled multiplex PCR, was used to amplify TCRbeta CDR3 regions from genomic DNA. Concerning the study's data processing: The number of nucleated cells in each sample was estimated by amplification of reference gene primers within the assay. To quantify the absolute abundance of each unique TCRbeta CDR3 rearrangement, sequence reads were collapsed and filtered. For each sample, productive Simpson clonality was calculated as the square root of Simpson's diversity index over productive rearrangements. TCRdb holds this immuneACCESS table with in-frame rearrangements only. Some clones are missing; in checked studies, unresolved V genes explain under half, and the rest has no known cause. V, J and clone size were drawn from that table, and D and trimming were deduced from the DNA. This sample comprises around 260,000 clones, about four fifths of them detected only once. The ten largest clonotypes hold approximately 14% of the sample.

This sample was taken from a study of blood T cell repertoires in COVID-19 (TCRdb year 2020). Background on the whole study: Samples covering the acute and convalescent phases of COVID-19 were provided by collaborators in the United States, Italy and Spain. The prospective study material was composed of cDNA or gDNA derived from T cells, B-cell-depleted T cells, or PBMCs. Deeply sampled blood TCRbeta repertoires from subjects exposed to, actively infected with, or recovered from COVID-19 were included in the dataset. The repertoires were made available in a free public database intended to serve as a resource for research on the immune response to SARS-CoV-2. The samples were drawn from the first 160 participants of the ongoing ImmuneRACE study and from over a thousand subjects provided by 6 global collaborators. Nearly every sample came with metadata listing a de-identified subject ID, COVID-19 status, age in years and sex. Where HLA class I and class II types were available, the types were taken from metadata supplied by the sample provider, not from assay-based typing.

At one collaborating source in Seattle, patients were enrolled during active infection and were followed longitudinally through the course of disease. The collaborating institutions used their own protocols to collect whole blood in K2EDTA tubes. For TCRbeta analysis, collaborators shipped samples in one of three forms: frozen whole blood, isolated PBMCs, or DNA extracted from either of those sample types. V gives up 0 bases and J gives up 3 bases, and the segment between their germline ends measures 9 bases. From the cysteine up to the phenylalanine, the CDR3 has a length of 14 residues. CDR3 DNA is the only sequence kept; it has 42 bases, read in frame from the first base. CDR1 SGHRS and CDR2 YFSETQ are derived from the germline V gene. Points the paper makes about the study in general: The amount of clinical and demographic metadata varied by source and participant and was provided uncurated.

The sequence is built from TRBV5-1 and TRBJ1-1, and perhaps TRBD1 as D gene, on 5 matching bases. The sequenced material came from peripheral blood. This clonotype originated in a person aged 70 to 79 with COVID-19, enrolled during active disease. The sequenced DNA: TGCGCCAGCAGCTTGGTCAGGGCTGACACTGAAGCTTTCTTT. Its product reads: CASSLVRADTEAFF.